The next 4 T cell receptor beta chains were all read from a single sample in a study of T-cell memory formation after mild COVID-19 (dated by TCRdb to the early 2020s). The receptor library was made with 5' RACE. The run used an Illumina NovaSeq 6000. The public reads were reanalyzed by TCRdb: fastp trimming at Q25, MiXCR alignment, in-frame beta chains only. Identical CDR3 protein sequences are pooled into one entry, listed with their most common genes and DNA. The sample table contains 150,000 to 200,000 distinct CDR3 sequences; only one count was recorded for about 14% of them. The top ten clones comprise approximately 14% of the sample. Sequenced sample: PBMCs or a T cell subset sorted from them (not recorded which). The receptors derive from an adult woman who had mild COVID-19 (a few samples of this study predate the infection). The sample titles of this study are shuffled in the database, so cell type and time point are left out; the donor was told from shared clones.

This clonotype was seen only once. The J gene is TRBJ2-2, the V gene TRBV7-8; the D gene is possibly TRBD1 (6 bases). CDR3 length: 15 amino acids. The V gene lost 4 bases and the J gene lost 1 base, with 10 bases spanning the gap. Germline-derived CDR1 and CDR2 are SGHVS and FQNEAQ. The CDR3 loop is CASSSDRLNTGELFF. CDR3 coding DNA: TGTGCCAGCAGCTCGGACAGATTGAACACCGGGGAGCTGTTTTTT.

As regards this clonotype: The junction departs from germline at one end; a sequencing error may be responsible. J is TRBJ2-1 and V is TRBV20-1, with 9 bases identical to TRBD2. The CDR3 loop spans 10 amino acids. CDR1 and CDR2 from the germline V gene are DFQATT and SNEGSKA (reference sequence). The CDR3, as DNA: TGCAGTGCTTTTAGCGGGGGATCGGTCTTC. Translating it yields CSAFSGGSVF.

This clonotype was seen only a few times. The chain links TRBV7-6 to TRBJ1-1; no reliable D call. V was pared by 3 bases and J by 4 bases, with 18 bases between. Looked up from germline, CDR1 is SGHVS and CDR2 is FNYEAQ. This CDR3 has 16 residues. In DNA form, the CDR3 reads TGTGCCAGCAGCTTCACCCCCCGCCTGGGTGGCACTGAAGCTTTCTTT. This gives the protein CASSFTPRLGGTEAFF.

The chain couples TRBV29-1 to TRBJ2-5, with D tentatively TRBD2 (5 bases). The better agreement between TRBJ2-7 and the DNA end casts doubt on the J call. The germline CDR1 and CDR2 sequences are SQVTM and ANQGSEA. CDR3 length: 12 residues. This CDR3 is CSVARSGYEQYF. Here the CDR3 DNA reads TGCAGCGTCGCCCGGTCGGGATACGAGCAGTACTTC.